This entry lists 30 T cell receptor beta chains sequenced from one sample in a study of radiotherapy plus CTLA-4 blockade in lung cancer. Data came from immunoSEQ multiplex PCR; TCRdb stores just in-frame clones and leaves some out. The table includes approximately 77,000 clones, about four fifths detected once. This sample comprised peripheral blood, obtained from a patient treated with radiotherapy plus ipilimumab. The origin of the receptors is a human donor with non-small cell lung cancer whose response to radiotherapy plus ipilimumab could not be evaluated. Some clones in this sample may be carry-over from other donors' samples.

The CDR3 loop is CATSRRLGDQPQHF. The DNA for the CDR3 is TGTGCCACCAGCAGACGCCTCGGGGATCAGCCCCAGCATTTT. The chain is built from TRBV15 and TRBJ1-5; D gene uncertain. This CDR3 contains 14 residues. The V gene lost 2 bases and the J gene lost 5 bases, with 10 bases spanning the gap. Germline lookup yields CDR1 LNHNV and CDR2 YYDKDF (reference sequence).

The chain couples TRBV19 to TRBJ2-3; 7 bases are a match to TRBD1. This CDR3 comprises 12 residues. The germline CDR1 and CDR2 sequences are LNHDA and SQIVND (reference sequence). V shed 10 bases and J 8 bases; nucleotides not matched to a gene: 9. CDR3 sequence (DNA): TGTGCCACTGGGACAGTGCATGTTACGCAGTATTTT. Protein sequence: CATGTVHVTQYF.

This clone was observed a single time. The chain recombines TRBV5-4 with TRBJ2-4, with TRBD1 matching over 9 bases. CDR3 length: 16 residues. The germline CDR1 and CDR2 sequences are SGHNT and YYREEE (reference sequence). Germline trimming cut 3 bases from V and 4 bases from J; bases unmatched to any gene: 8. DNA of the CDR3: TGTGCCAGCAGCTCACCGGGACAGGGACCAAAAAACATTCAGTACTTC. Residues: CASSSPGQGPKNIQYF.

As concerns this clone: The sample has other DNA sequences that encode this CDR3 too. The rearrangement joins TRBV7-9 to TRBJ2-7, with TRBD2 matching 8 bases. The germline V gene encodes CDR1 SEHNR and CDR2 FQNEAQ (reference sequence). The V and J ends lost 3 bases and 2 bases, in that order; junction bases with no gene match: 3. The CDR3 runs to 14 residues. The CDR3 spells CASSFSGGPYEQYF. CDR3 DNA sequence: TGTGCCAGCAGCTTTTCGGGGGGGCCCTACGAGCAGTACTTC.

The chain is built from TRBV27 and TRBJ2-7, with TRBD1 matching 9 bases. The CDR3 has 15 amino acids. From germline, CDR1 is MNHEY and CDR2 SMNVEV (reference sequence). The V gene end was trimmed by 2 bases and the J gene end by 6 bases; junction bases not matched to a gene: 8. CDR3 protein: CASSLGRDRASEQYF. CDR3 bases: TGTGCCAGCAGTTTAGGGCGGGACAGGGCATCCGAGCAGTACTTC.

This clone has a handful of counts. The rearrangement links TRBV5-6 to TRBJ1-2; TRBD1 is a possible D gene (5 bases). The CDR3 runs 15 residues. V was clipped by 0 bases and J by 0 bases, with 9 bases between them. Germline CDR1 is SGHDT and CDR2 is YYEEEE. The CDR3 is CASSLEQEANYGYTF. The CDR3 DNA sequence: TGTGCCAGCAGCTTGGAACAGGAAGCTAACTATGGCTACACCTTC.

The chain uses TRBV6-1 and TRBJ1-1; the D is unclear. Germline values: CDR1 MNHNS, CDR2 SASEGT. This CDR3 contains 18 residues. Trimming took off 0 bases at V and 1 base at J, with 18 bases between the two ends. Written as DNA, the CDR3 is TGTGCCAGCAGTGAAGCGGCGGTTAGGAGTATCCGGAACACTGAAGCTTTCTTT. Translated: CASSEAAVRSIRNTEAFF.

This clone came up a few times. The chain employs TRBV6-4 and TRBJ2-1; possibly TRBD1 for D (5 bases). Germline lookup yields CDR1 MRHNA and CDR2 SNTAGT. The CDR3 runs to 14 residues. Trimming removed 2 bases from V and 4 bases from J, with 9 bases in between. Written as DNA, the CDR3 is TGTGCCAGCAGTGACAGGACATTATACAATGAGCAGTTCTTC. This codes for CASSDRTLYNEQFF.

This clone occurred once. The rearrangement uses TRBV27 and TRBJ1-2; D is perhaps TRBD1 (5 bases). There are 13 residues in the CDR3. Trimming pared 3 bases from V and 8 bases from J, leaving 13 bases between. The germline gives CDR1 MNHEY, CDR2 SMNVEV (reference sequence). Written as DNA, the CDR3 is TGTGCCAGCAGTTTGTTTAAACAGGTAGGCTACACCTTC. Its translation is CASSLFKQVGYTF.

The CDR3 DNA reads TGCAGCGTTGGAACAGGGCCTAACTATGGCTACACCTTC. It specifies CSVGTGPNYGYTF. This rearrangement joins TRBV29-1 to TRBJ1-2, with a weak D call TRBD1 (6 bases). The germline V gene has CDR1 SQVTM and CDR2 ANQGSEA. There are 13 residues in the CDR3. V was shortened by 4 bases and J by 0 bases, with 9 bases between the two germline ends.

This clone was found a few times. The V and J genes are TRBV9 and TRBJ1-2, with 9 bases that match TRBD1. V shed 2 bases, J shed 6 bases, and the junction held 14 bases outside the gene matches. The germline CDR1 and CDR2 sequences are SGDLS and YYNGEE. CDR3 size: 17 residues. The CDR3 loop reads CASSVGTGPQWGDGYTF. CDR3 nucleotides: TGTGCCAGCAGCGTGGGGACAGGGCCCCAGTGGGGAGATGGCTACACCTTC.

The chain has TRBV11-2 and TRBJ1-3, with 9 bases matching TRBD1. CDR3 size: 17 residues. J was trimmed by 3 bases and V by 4 bases; bases with no gene match: 10. Germline V CDR1 and CDR2: SGHAT, FQNNGV. CDR3 DNA sequence: TGTGCCAGCAGCTCTGCTGGGTACAGGGGGCGTGGAAACACCATATATTTT. This encodes CASSSAGYRGRGNTIYF. The full variable domain, its missing parts supplied by reference TRBV11-2 and TRBJ1-3, is EAGVAQSPRYKIIEKRQSVAFWCNPISGHATLYWYQQILGQGPKLLIQFQNNGVVDDSQLPKDRFSAERLKGVDSTLKIQPAKLEDSAVYLCASSSAGYRGRGNTIYFGEGSWLTVV.

The chain is built from TRBV6-6 and TRBJ2-1; TRBD2 matches at 11 bases. Germline V gives CDR1 MNHNY, CDR2 SVGAGI (reference sequence). The V gene end was trimmed by 2 bases and the J gene end by 4 bases; junction bases not matched to a gene: 4. This CDR3 has 16 residues. CDR3 in amino acids: CASSYGGTSGYNEQFF. CDR3 DNA: TGTGCCAGCAGTTACGGCGGGACTAGCGGATACAATGAGCAGTTCTTC.

The genes are TRBV9 and TRBJ2-2; the D is unclear. The V gene lost 2 bases and the J gene lost 5 bases, with 19 bases spanning the gap. Germline V gene sequence: CDR1 SGDLS, CDR2 YYNGEE. This CDR3 is built from 17 residues. The CDR3 DNA reads as TGTGCCAGCAGCGTTCAGTGGGCAGTTAGAACAACCGGGGAGCTGTTTTTT. The encoded protein is CASSVQWAVRTTGELFF. The whole variable domain, filled in from reference TRBV9 and TRBJ2-2, reads DSGVTQTPKHLITATGQRVTLRCSPRSGDLSVYWYQQSLDQGLQFLIQYYNGEERAKGNILERFSAQQFPDLHSELNLSSLELGDSALYFCASSVQWAVRTTGELFFGEGSRLTVL.

The chain links TRBV7-2 to TRBJ1-1; D may be TRBD1 (5 bases). The CDR3 is 15 amino acids. Germline V gene sequence: CDR1 SGHTA, CDR2 FQGNSA. V lost 4 bases, J lost 2 bases, and 14 bases lay in between. The CDR3 loop is CASSSRRGPNTEAFF. The CDR3 DNA reads TGTGCCAGCAGCTCCCGAAGGGGCCCCAACACTGAAGCTTTCTTT.

This chain connects TRBV10-3 to TRBJ2-6; D might be TRBD1 (6 bases). Trimming removed 8 bases at V and 0 bases at J, with 14 bases between. Germline-derived CDR1 and CDR2 are ENHRY and SYGVKD. The CDR3 loop spans 16 amino acids. This chain's CDR3 is CAISQGISSGANVLTF. Here the CDR3 DNA reads TGTGCCATCTCGCAGGGGATTAGCTCTGGGGCCAACGTCCTGACTTTC.

The rearrangement joins TRBV9 to TRBJ2-7, with 7 bases fitting TRBD2. This CDR3 region has 15 residues. Germline CDR1 SGDLS, CDR2 YYNGEE. J gave up 0 bases and V 2 bases, and 5 bases lay outside the gene matches. The CDR3 protein is CASSVSSGSSYEQYF. Written as DNA, the CDR3 is TGTGCCAGCAGCGTTTCTAGCGGCAGCTCCTACGAGCAGTACTTC.

The chain joins TRBV7-6 to TRBJ1-4; 8 bases agree with TRBD1. The CDR3 consists of 14 residues. CDR1 and CDR2 (germline): SGHVS, FNYEAQ. Trimming cost V 5 bases and J 4 bases; bases outside gene matches: 3. DNA for the CDR3: TGTGCCAGCAGCCTCGGACAGGGTAATGAAAAACTGTTTTTT. Protein: CASSLGQGNEKLFF.

Only a few counts were recorded for this clone. The rearrangement joins TRBV29-1 to TRBJ1-1; weak D call: TRBD1 (5 bases). CDR1 SQVTM and CDR2 ANQGSEA come from the germline V gene. Trimming cost V 5 bases and J 4 bases, with 20 bases left between them. The CDR3 loop spans 15 amino acids. The CDR3 nucleotides read TGCAGCGTTTATTATAAGGGGCGAGTGTCCACTGAAGCTTTCTTT. Translation gives CSVYYKGRVSTEAFF.

The J gene is TRBJ1-2, the V gene TRBV6-6; 10 bases match TRBD1. Germline V CDR1 and CDR2: MNHNY, SVGAGI (reference sequence). Trimming removed 4 bases from V and 8 bases from J; junction bases left unmatched: 10. CDR3 length equals 15 residues. CDR3 DNA sequence: TGTGCCAGCAGTTCACCGGGGACAGGGGATGAGGGCTACACCTTC. It is translated as CASSSPGTGDEGYTF.

This clone was seen a handful of times. The chain uses TRBV10-3 and TRBJ2-7; no clear D gene. Per the germline V gene, CDR1 is ENHRY and CDR2 is SYGVKD. V gave up 2 bases and J gave up 7 bases, with 12 bases separating them. The CDR3 sequence is 13 residues long. CDR3 residues: CAISEGKPLEQYF. In DNA form, the CDR3 reads TGTGCCATCAGTGAGGGTAAGCCCCTGGAGCAGTACTTC.

The chain has TRBV5-1 and TRBJ2-3; D is undetermined. Between the trimmed V and J ends, which lost 4 bases and 2 bases, there was a span of 14 bases. The CDR3 consists of 15 residues. The germline CDR1 and CDR2 sequences are SGHRS and YFSETQ. The CDR3: CASSPEPSVTDTQYF. The DNA of the CDR3 is TGCGCCAGCAGCCCCGAGCCCTCGGTCACAGATACGCAGTATTTT.

The chain recombines TRBV11-2 with TRBJ1-3, with TRBD1 matching 8 bases. The junction had 10 bases not matched to a gene; V was cut back by 5 bases and J by 4 bases. Looked up from germline, CDR1 is SGHAT and CDR2 is FQNNGV. The CDR3 is made up of 16 amino acids. CDR3 in DNA: TGTGCCAGCAGCCAAACAGGGGGAACTACGGGAAACACCATATATTTT. Its translation is CASSQTGGTTGNTIYF.

The V call is TRBV4-2, the J call TRBJ1-2; 9 nucleotides agree with TRBD1. Per germline, CDR1 LGHNA and CDR2 YNFKEQ. The CDR3 spans 16 residues. J gave up 6 bases and V 3 bases, and 11 bases lay outside the gene matches. For the CDR3, the DNA is TGTGCCAGCAGCCATGCCTCGGGACAGGGTTTCGATGGCTACACCTTC. It codes for CASSHASGQGFDGYTF.

This sequence joins TRBV5-6 and TRBJ2-2; tentative D call: TRBD2 (6 bases). The ends were cut back, 0 bases at V and 5 bases at J, with 11 bases in the middle. Germline CDR1 reads SGHDT; CDR2 reads YYEEEE. This CDR3 is 15 amino acids long. CDR3 nucleotide sequence: TGTGCCAGCAGCTTGGCCGTGGGGAGGACCGGGGAGCTGTTTTTT. Protein sequence: CASSLAVGRTGELFF.

The chain joins TRBV2 to TRBJ2-7; D perhaps matches TRBD1 (6 bases). CDR3 length: 13 amino acids. Germline V lookup: CDR1 SNHLY, CDR2 FYNNEI. Trimming removed 6 bases from V and 6 bases from J, with 15 bases in between. CDR3 DNA sequence: TGTGCCAGCAGGGCACAGACAGGAACCGAGCAGTACTTC. It codes for CASRAQTGTEQYF.

This clone was found a few times. The genes are TRBV7-2 and TRBJ1-6; D is unresolved. Germline assignment: CDR1 SGHTA and CDR2 FQGNSA. The CDR3 length is 15 residues. V was shortened by 3 bases and J by 0 bases, with 6 bases between the two germline ends. CDR3 in DNA: TGTGCCAGCAGCTTGATGAGCTCCTATAATTCACCCCTCCACTTT. As protein: CASSLMSSYNSPLHF.

The chain carries TRBV6-1 and TRBJ1-5; a weak D match, TRBD1 (6 bases). The CDR3 is 13 residues long. Germline CDR1 reads MNHNS; CDR2 reads SASEGT. Trimming took 6 bases from V and 3 from J, leaving 9 bases between them. CDR3 in amino acids: CASSRTDNQPQHF. CDR3 DNA sequence: TGTGCCAGCAGCCGGACAGACAATCAGCCCCAGCATTTT.

This clone was recorded a few times. The chain couples TRBV6-5 to TRBJ1-5; 9 bases match TRBD1. Germline values: CDR1 MNHEY, CDR2 SVGAGI. This CDR3 is built from 15 residues. The ends lost 5 bases at V and 7 bases at J; junction bases unmatched: 9. CDR3: CASSPPGQGEQPQHF. In DNA form, the CDR3 reads TGTGCCAGCAGTCCTCCGGGACAGGGAGAACAGCCCCAGCATTTT.

The chain joins TRBV10-3 to TRBJ1-1; D may be TRBD1 (5 bases). There are 13 residues in the CDR3. Germline V gene data show CDR1 as ENHRY and CDR2 as SYGVKD. Deletions cut 5 bases from V and 1 base from J, with 8 bases between. CDR3 DNA sequence: TGTGCCATCAGTAGGACACCGAACACTGAAGCTTTCTTT. Amino acid sequence: CAISRTPNTEAFF.